This T cell receptor (beta chain) comes out of a study of T cells in Graves' hyperthyroidism and ophthalmopathy. PBMCs were sourced from 9 to 10 ml fresh peripheral blood. Regions amplified from RNA transcripts were the TCR beta CDR3 regions. HTBI primers were used for first-round RT-PCR of the TCR CDR3. TCRdb re-called the multiplex PCR reads with MiXCR, one entry per CDR3 protein. This sample has 250,000 to 300,000 distinct CDR3 sequences, with around 15% found just once. In regard to this clonotype: What it recognizes is unknown.

Notes on the study in general: Peripheral blood also featured most of the thyroid clonotypes expanded above 0.001.

The germline gives CDR1 PRHDT, CDR2 FYEKMQ (reference sequence). The length of the CDR3 is 12 residues. V lost 5 bases, J lost 10 bases, and 12 bases lay in between. Sequencing input: blood. The chain links TRBV13 to TRBJ2-1; D remains ambiguous. The sequence was obtained from a woman in her 40s with Graves' hyperthyroidism. The CDR3 here is CASSRQSEEQFF. The DNA for the CDR3 is TGTGCCAGCAGCCGTCAATCAGAGGAGCAGTTCTTC. The complete variable domain, with remaining parts taken from reference TRBV13 and TRBJ2-1, reads AAGVIQSPRHLIKEKRETATLKCYPIPRHDTVYWYQQGPGQDPQFLISFYEKMQSDKGSIPDRFSAQQFSDYHSELNMSSLELGDSALYFCASSRQSEEQFFGPGTRLTVL.